This is a list of T cell receptor beta chains from one sample in a study of blood T cell repertoires in COVID-19. Profiling relied on immunoSEQ multiplex PCR, and the TCRdb table lists in-frame clones only, not all of them. The repertoire holds roughly 250,000 clones, around 87% seen once, with 2% to 2.5% in the top ten. The material sequenced was PBMCs or T cells enriched from blood (not recorded which). The source is a woman between 18 and 29 years old who had recovered from COVID-19. Both conserved end residues are part of each CDR3. D genes are given only for firm matches. Clone size is not always given. Where it is, it says once, few, many or a class for expanded clones.

D	V	size	J	CDR3	DNA
-	TRBV7-9	-	TRBJ2-3	CASSKGTGHYEQYF	TGTGCCAGCAGCAAAGGCACTGGGCATTATGAGCAGTATTTT
-	TRBV5-1	-	TRBJ2-2	CASSPGLSPATNTGELFF	TGCGCCAGCAGCCCCGGACTATCCCCGGCAACGAACACCGGGGAGCTGTTTTTT
TRBD1	TRBV4-2	-	TRBJ1-6	CASSQDDRVGPLHF	TGTGCCAGCAGCCAAGACGACAGGGTGGGGCCCCTCCACTTT
-	TRBV6-5	-	TRBJ1-2	CASSPQKGDYGYTF	TGTGCCAGCAGTCCCCAAAAAGGGGATTATGGCTACACCTTC
TRBD1	TRBV19	-	TRBJ1-2	CASSFQPGQGVDYGYTF	TGTGCCAGTAGTTTCCAACCGGGACAGGGCGTCGACTATGGCTACACCTTC
-	TRBV19	-	TRBJ2-7	CASSMDNSYEQYF	TGTGCCAGTAGTATGGACAACTCCTACGAGCAGTACTTC
-	TRBV5-4	-	TRBJ1-1	CASSQIQGRNTEAFF	TGTGCCAGCAGTCAAATCCAGGGCCGGAACACTGAAGCTTTCTTT
-	TRBV20-1	-	TRBJ1-5	CSASYREVGNQPQHF	TGCAGTGCTAGTTATCGGGAGGTCGGCAATCAGCCCCAGCATTTT
-	TRBV5-1	-	TRBJ1-2	CASSLQAANYGYTF	TGCGCCAGCAGCTTACAGGCAGCTAACTATGGCTACACCTTC
-	TRBV29-1	-	TRBJ1-2	CSVGGGAYGYTF	TGCAGCGTTGGGGGGGGTGCCTATGGCTACACCTTC
-	TRBV28	-	TRBJ1-2	CASSVRANYGYTF	TGTGCCAGCAGTGTTCGTGCTAACTATGGCTACACCTTC
TRBD2	TRBV6-2/TRBV6-3	-	TRBJ2-7	CASSSGDYSYEQYF	TGTGCCAGCAGTTCCGGGGACTATTCCTACGAGCAGTACTTC
TRBD2	TRBV11-2	-	TRBJ2-2	CASSASGGATGELFF	TGTGCCAGCAGCGCTAGCGGGGGGGCCACCGGGGAGCTGTTTTTT
-	TRBV5-4	-	TRBJ2-5	CASSLWRQETQYF	TGTGCCAGCAGCTTGTGGAGACAAGAGACCCAGTACTTC
TRBD1	TRBV18	-	TRBJ2-3	CASSTDRDGTQYF	TGTGCCAGCTCAACAGACAGGGACGGTACGCAGTATTTT
TRBD2	TRBV7-3	once	TRBJ2-3	CASSPGLVTDTQYF	TGTGCCAGCAGCCCAGGACTAGTCACAGATACGCAGTATTTT
TRBD1	TRBV6-2/TRBV6-3	-	TRBJ2-2	CASSRDRNTGELFF	TGTGCCAGCAGCCGGGACAGGAACACCGGGGAGCTGTTTTTT
-	TRBV28	-	TRBJ1-1	CASSFIWNTEAFF	TGTGCCAGCAGTTTTATATGGAACACTGAAGCTTTCTTT
TRBD1	TRBV28	-	TRBJ1-6	CASSIQGIYNSPLHF	TGTGCCAGCAGTATACAGGGGATCTATAATTCACCCCTCCACTTT
-	TRBV6-5	-	TRBJ1-2	CASSPYTGEVGYTF	TGTGCCAGCAGTCCTTACACCGGGGAAGTTGGCTACACCTTC
-	TRBV18	once	TRBJ1-3	CASSPTSAGNTIYF	TGTGCCAGCTCGCCCACCTCGGCTGGAAACACCATATATTTT
-	TRBV7-9	-	TRBJ1-1	CASSFLSGGTEAFF	TGTGCCAGCAGCTTCTTGTCCGGGGGAACTGAAGCTTTCTTT
-	TRBV11-2	-	TRBJ2-3	CASSLAGADTQYF	TGTGCCAGCAGCTTAGCCGGGGCAGATACGCAGTATTTT
TRBD1	TRBV15	-	TRBJ1-5	CATSFLTGSNQPQHF	TGTGCCACCAGTTTCCTGACAGGGTCAAATCAGCCCCAGCATTTT
-	TRBV30	-	TRBJ1-2	CAWSVPTGVYGYTF	TGTGCCTGGAGTGTACCGACAGGTGTTTATGGCTACACCTTC
-	TRBV27	-	TRBJ1-2	CASKRGLGEGYTF	TGTGCCAGCAAACGAGGGCTCGGGGAAGGCTACACCTTC
-	TRBV30	-	TRBJ1-5	CAWGAGDSNQPQHF	TGTGCCTGGGGGGCGGGGGATAGCAATCAGCCCCAGCATTTT
TRBD2	TRBV3-1/TRBV3-2	-	TRBJ2-1	CASSQVLAGASYNEQFF	TGTGCCAGCAGCCAAGTACTAGCGGGCGCCTCCTACAATGAGCAGTTCTTC
-	TRBV15	few	TRBJ2-7	CATSLGQGPYEQYF	TGTGCCACCAGCCTAGGACAAGGACCCTACGAGCAGTACTTC
-	TRBV18	-	TRBJ1-1	CASSPTRTDGDTEAFF	TGTGCCAGCTCACCCACCCGGACAGATGGGGACACTGAAGCTTTCTTT
-	TRBV5-5	-	TRBJ2-3	CASSLISSGTDTQYF	TGTGCCAGCAGCTTGATATCCAGTGGCACAGATACGCAGTATTTT
-	TRBV5-8	-	TRBJ2-7	CASSSFTGPYEQYF	TGTGCCAGCAGCTCATTTACAGGTCCCTACGAGCAGTACTTC
-	TRBV21-1	-	TRBJ1-5	CASRSPGQGWSLRNQPQHF	TGTGCCAGCAGGTCACCGGGACAGGGATGGTCTTTACGCAATCAGCCCCAGCATTTT
TRBD1	TRBV19	-	TRBJ1-6	CASSIPGGNSPLHF	TGTGCCAGTAGTATCCCAGGGGGTAATTCACCCCTCCACTTT
-	TRBV9	-	TRBJ2-3	CASRYRDSSTDTQYF	TGTGCCAGCAGATACCGGGACTCTAGCACAGATACGCAGTATTTT
TRBD1	TRBV14	once	TRBJ1-2	CASSQGVQGAYGYTF	TGTGCCAGCAGCCAAGGAGTACAGGGGGCCTATGGCTACACCTTC
TRBD1	TRBV29-1	-	TRBJ2-7	CSVVMPGVHRGFSYEQYF	TGCAGCGTTGTTATGCCCGGTGTTCACAGGGGATTCTCCTACGAGCAGTACTTC
TRBD1	TRBV5-1	-	TRBJ2-7	CASSLAGTGSYEQYF	TGCGCCAGCAGCTTGGCCGGGACAGGGTCCTACGAGCAGTACTTC
TRBD2	TRBV5-4	-	TRBJ2-1	CASSWVGRNSDEQFF	TGTGCCAGCAGCTGGGTCGGGAGGAACAGCGATGAGCAGTTCTTC
-	TRBV10-3	-	TRBJ1-2	CAISAMGPPGGYTF	TGTGCCATCAGTGCGATGGGGCCGCCTGGTGGCTACACCTTC
TRBD1	TRBV15	-	TRBJ2-5	CATSPRGRFRETQYF	TGTGCCACCAGTCCCAGGGGGCGTTTTCGGGAGACCCAGTACTTC
-	TRBV9	-	TRBJ1-3	CASSPWGGSGNTIYF	TGTGCCAGCAGCCCCTGGGGCGGCTCTGGAAACACCATATATTTT
TRBD2	TRBV28	-	TRBJ2-2	CASGFTGGEGELFF	TGTGCCAGCGGCTTTACGGGGGGGGAAGGGGAGCTGTTTTTT
-	TRBV27	-	TRBJ1-1	CASSLWGGNTEAFF	TGTGCCAGCAGTTTGTGGGGCGGGAACACTGAAGCTTTCTTT
-	TRBV27	-	TRBJ1-2	CASSTGPDYGYTF	TGTGCCAGCAGCACAGGGCCGGACTATGGCTACACCTTC
-	TRBV27	once	TRBJ1-2	CASSSQANYGYTF	TGTGCCAGCAGTTCACAGGCAAACTATGGCTACACCTTC
-	TRBV5-5	-	TRBJ1-2	CASSLEPGWGYTF	TGTGCCAGCAGCTTGGAGCCAGGGTGGGGCTACACCTTC
-	TRBV30	-	TRBJ1-2	CAWSGLVPKPAPSNYGYTF	TGTGCCTGGAGTGGACTCGTCCCCAAACCAGCGCCGTCAAACTATGGCTACACCTTC
-	TRBV7-2	-	TRBJ1-2	CASSIGGGGYGYTF	TGTGCCAGCAGCATAGGAGGGGGTGGCTATGGCTACACCTTC
-	TRBV6-4	-	TRBJ1-1	CASNIQARNTEAFF	TGTGCCAGCAATATACAGGCCCGGAACACTGAAGCTTTCTTT
-	TRBV29-1	few	TRBJ2-3	CSVGPELAPDTQYF	TGCAGCGTTGGACCGGAGCTAGCGCCAGATACGCAGTATTTT